The present T cell receptor beta chain was sequenced within a study of blood T cell repertoires in COVID-19. This CDR3 is built from 15 residues. V lost 1 base to trimming and J lost 10 bases, with 17 bases between them. CDR1 is SGHAT, CDR2 FQNNGV, per germline. This clone appeared a few times. The repertoire was sequenced with immunoSEQ multiplex PCR; TCRdb's copy has only in-frame clones and lacks some. The data contain 120,000 to 150,000 clones, over 75% of them singletons. The material sequenced was peripheral blood. The chain is built from TRBV11-2 and TRBJ2-1, with a possible D match to TRBD2 (6 bases). The clonotype comes from a woman aged 60-70 years with active COVID-19. As DNA, the CDR3 is TGTGCCAGCAGCTTAGCCCTCCGTGGCGGGAACGAGCAGTTCTTC. Amino acid sequence: CASSLALRGGNEQFF.